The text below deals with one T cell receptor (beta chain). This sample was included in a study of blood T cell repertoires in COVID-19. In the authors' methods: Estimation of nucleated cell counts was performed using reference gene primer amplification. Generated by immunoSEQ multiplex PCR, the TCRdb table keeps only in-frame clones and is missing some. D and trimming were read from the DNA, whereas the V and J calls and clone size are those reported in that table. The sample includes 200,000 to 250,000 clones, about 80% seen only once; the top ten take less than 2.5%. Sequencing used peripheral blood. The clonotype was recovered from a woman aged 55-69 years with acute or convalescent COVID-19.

CDR3 sequence: CASSLTGGGNTEAFF. CDR3 sequence (DNA): TGTGCCAGCAGCTTGACAGGGGGAGGGAACACTGAAGCTTTCTTT. This chain connects TRBV5-4 to TRBJ1-1; 8 positions agree with TRBD1. The trim removed 1 base at V and 1 base at J, leaving 3 bases unmatched. CDR3 length equals 15 residues. CDR1 and CDR2 from the germline V gene are SGHNT and YYREEE (reference sequence).